The 26 T cell receptor beta chains below come from one sample, sequenced in a study of T cells in Graves' hyperthyroidism and ophthalmopathy. Amplified regions were TCR beta CDR3 sequences from RNA transcripts. A first-round RT-PCR of the TCR CDR3 used the HTBI primer set. MiXCR, applied by TCRdb to the multiplex PCR reads, yields one record per CDR3 protein. The sample shows over 150,000 distinct CDR3 sequences, about a sixth of them seen only once. Sequenced sample: blood. All receptors derive from a woman between 45 and 65 years old with Graves' hyperthyroidism.

The J gene is TRBJ2-7, the V gene TRBV11-1; TRBD2 aligns across 8 bases. Germline CDR1 reads SGHAT; CDR2 reads FQDESV (reference sequence). V shed 0 bases, J shed 5 bases, and the junction held 6 bases outside the gene matches. The CDR3 consists of 15 residues. The CDR3: CASSLAIGLANEQYF. CDR3 DNA sequence: TGTGCCAGCAGCTTAGCGATAGGACTAGCCAACGAGCAGTACTTC.

The chain carries TRBV19 and TRBJ2-7; TRBD2 might be the D (6 bases). The CDR3 is made up of 15 amino acids. Per germline, CDR1 LNHDA and CDR2 SQIVND (reference sequence). With 5 bases removed from V and 3 bases from J, the gap between germline ends came to 17 bases. The CDR3 DNA reads as TGTGCCAGTAGTCCGGCCCCGGGAGTGGACTACGAGCAGTACTTC. As protein: CASSPAPGVDYEQYF.

In its sample, this clonotype was seen many times. The V call is TRBV6-1, the J call TRBJ1-1; 8 positions agree with TRBD1. From germline, CDR1 is MNHNS and CDR2 SASEGT. J lost 4 bases, V lost 4 bases, and 5 bases had no gene match. The CDR3 sequence is 14 residues long. DNA for the CDR3: TGTGCCAGCAGTGGCCAGGGGGCTGGCACTGAAGCTTTCTTT. The encoded protein is CASSGQGAGTEAFF.

The gene calls are TRBV12-3 or TRBV12-4 and TRBJ2-1; perhaps D is TRBD1 or TRBD2 (5 bases each). The V end was cut by 2 bases, the J end by 7 bases, with 18 bases between. The CDR3 loop spans 16 amino acids. CDR3 nucleotide sequence: TGTGCCAGCAGTTTATACAGTCGGGGCACCCCGAATGAGCAGTTCTTC. Translated, it gives CASSLYSRGTPNEQFF.

The table lists this clonotype with many counts. The chain carries TRBV7-2 and TRBJ1-6, with 10 bases that match TRBD1. J was trimmed by 7 bases and V by 5 bases; bases with no gene match: 5. Germline V gives CDR1 SGHTA, CDR2 FQGNSA. The CDR3 length is 15 residues. CDR3 sequence: CASSQTGGYNSPLHF. Written as DNA, the CDR3 is TGTGCCAGCAGCCAGACAGGGGGCTACAATTCACCCCTCCACTTT.

This clonotype was seen ten or more times. This rearrangement joins TRBV6-1 to TRBJ1-5, with D possibly being TRBD1 (6 bases). V lost 1 base to trimming and J lost 11 bases, with 21 bases between them. Per the germline V gene, CDR1 is MNHNS and CDR2 is SASEGT. This CDR3 has 16 amino acids. The CDR3 bases are TGTGCCAGCAGTGAAGTGCGGGACACCGGAGGTTGGGCCCAGCATTTT. This encodes CASSEVRDTGGWAQHF.

With respect to this clonotype: A junction end diverges from the germline sequence, so it may reflect a read error. This chain connects TRBV19 to TRBJ1-6; TRBD1 agrees at 8 bases. CDR1 and CDR2 from the germline V gene are LNHDA and SQIVND (reference sequence). This CDR3 has 15 amino acids. CDR3 in DNA: TGTGCCAGTAGTATTGTGACAGGGGTAAATTCACCCCCCCACTTT. Amino acids: CASSIVTGVNSPPHF.

There are many counts of this clonotype. The chain joins TRBV27 to TRBJ2-2, with 10 positions matching TRBD1. After removal of 5 bases from V and 6 bases from J, the junction contained 6 bases not matched to a gene. Germline V gives CDR1 MNHEY, CDR2 SMNVEV (reference sequence). The CDR3 loop spans 15 amino acids. The CDR3 DNA is TGTGCCAGCAGTATGCGGGACAGGGGTTCCGGGGAGCTGTTTTTT. This codes for CASSMRDRGSGELFF.

This chain links TRBV9 with TRBJ2-7; D might be TRBD2 (6 bases). Trimming took 4 bases from V and 3 from J, leaving 20 bases between them. This CDR3 contains 16 residues. Looked up from germline, CDR1 is SGDLS and CDR2 is YYNGEE. The CDR3 sequence: CASSSYSGYISYEQYF. CDR3 DNA sequence: TGTGCCAGCAGCTCATACAGCGGGTACATAAGCTACGAGCAGTACTTC.

In this sample, this clonotype turned up many times. The chain has TRBV28 and TRBJ2-3, with TRBD2 identical over 9 bases. V lost 3 bases, J lost 5 bases, and 6 bases stayed unmatched. CDR1 and CDR2 (germline): MDHEN, SYDVKM. This CDR3 contains 15 residues. DNA for the CDR3: TGTGCCAGCAGTTTTTTGCGGGGGGGAGGAGATACGCAGTATTTT. Translated: CASSFLRGGGDTQYF.

This clonotype was counted between two and nine times. The rearrangement links TRBV5-6 to TRBJ1-6; no clear D. The CDR3 runs to 14 residues. The ends were cut back, 8 bases at V and 4 bases at J, with 13 bases in the middle. Germline CDR1 and CDR2: SGHDT and YYEEEE. CDR3 in amino acids: CASVVSGYNSPLHF. The CDR3, as DNA: TGTGCCAGTGTAGTGTCCGGATATAATTCACCCCTCCACTTT.

Ten or more counts support this clonotype. CDR3: CASSPQGGGRSPLHF. The CDR3 DNA reads TGTGCCAGCAGCCCGCAGGGGGGCGGTCGGTCACCCCTCCACTTT. The chain recombines TRBV7-9 with TRBJ1-6; TRBD1 aligns across 7 bases. V was pared by 5 bases and J by 10 bases, with 11 bases of the junction left unmatched. The CDR3 consists of 15 residues. Germline loops: CDR1 SEHNR, CDR2 FQNEAQ (reference sequence).

At least ten counts were recorded for this clonotype. This chain uses TRBV7-2 with TRBJ1-6; D is uncertain. The V and J ends lost 3 bases and 0 bases respectively, with 6 bases between them. CDR1 SGHTA and CDR2 FQGNSA come from the germline V gene. CDR3 length equals 15 residues. The CDR3 here is CASSFSNSYNSPLHF. The CDR3 coding sequence is TGTGCCAGCAGCTTTTCGAACTCCTATAATTCACCCCTCCACTTT.

This clonotype was observed at least ten times. The chain couples TRBV27 to TRBJ1-2; weak D call: TRBD1 (6 bases). Per germline, CDR1 MNHEY and CDR2 SMNVEV (reference sequence). The ends were cut back, 2 bases at V and 6 bases at J, with 13 bases in the middle. CDR3 length equals 14 residues. The chain's CDR3 is CASSLGGSLDGYTF. In nucleotides, the CDR3 is TGTGCCAGCAGTTTAGGGGGCAGTTTGGATGGCTACACCTTC.

This clonotype appeared many times. This chain links TRBV20-1 with TRBJ2-7; tentative D call: TRBD1 (6 bases). Trimming took off 3 bases at V and 5 bases at J, with 14 bases between the two ends. Germline V CDR1 and CDR2: DFQATT, SNEGSKA (reference sequence). The CDR3 consists of 13 residues. CDR3 region: CSASEDSDNEQYF. The CDR3 region has the DNA TGCAGTGCTAGTGAGGACAGCGACAACGAGCAGTACTTC.

This clonotype has ten or more counts. This sequence joins TRBV3-1 and TRBJ1-1; a possible D gene is TRBD1 (6 bases). This CDR3 comprises 13 residues. Trimming removed 6 bases from V and 5 bases from J, with 13 bases in between. Germline V lookup: CDR1 LGHDT, CDR2 YNNKEL (reference sequence). The CDR3 region is CASRPRRGTEAFF. The CDR3 DNA sequence: TGTGCCAGCAGGCCTCGCAGGGGAACTGAAGCTTTCTTT.

Ten or more counts support this clonotype. The chain joins TRBV3-1 to TRBJ1-5; D may be TRBD1 (5 bases). V lost 0 bases, J lost 4 bases, and 10 bases lay in between. This CDR3 has 15 residues. Germline V gives CDR1 LGHDT, CDR2 YNNKEL (reference sequence). CDR3 sequence: CASSQDRAGNQPQHF. Written as DNA, the CDR3 is TGTGCCAGCAGCCAAGATCGGGCAGGGAATCAGCCCCAGCATTTT.

This clonotype was counted ten times or more. The V and J genes are TRBV7-2 and TRBJ1-4; D ambiguous. The CDR3 is made up of 15 amino acids. The V gene's germline CDR1 is SGHTA and CDR2 FQGNSA. V was trimmed by 2 bases and J by 0 bases, leaving 7 bases between them. The DNA of the CDR3 is TGTGCCAGCAGCTTAAGGTCAACAACTAATGAAAAACTGTTTTTT. Translation gives CASSLRSTTNEKLFF. Supplemented by reference TRBV7-2 and TRBJ1-4, the full variable domain reads GAGVSQSPSNKVTEKGKDVELRCDPISGHTALYWYRQSLGQGLEFLIYFQGNSAPDKSGLPSDRFSAERTGGSVSTLTIQRTQQEDSAVYLCASSLRSTTNEKLFFGSGTQLSVL.

The CDR3 spells CASSVAPNNSPLHF. CDR3 sequence (DNA): TGTGCCAGCAGCGTAGCTCCCAATAATTCACCCCTCCACTTT. The chain recombines TRBV9 with TRBJ1-6; no firm D call. V was shortened by 0 bases and J by 5 bases, with 6 bases between the two germline ends. The CDR3 has 14 residues. Germline assignment: CDR1 SGDLS and CDR2 YYNGEE.

This clonotype was detected ten times or more. The chain couples TRBV2 to TRBJ2-7; no definite D call. The ends were cut back, 6 bases at V and 5 bases at J, with 11 bases in the middle. Germline CDR1 and CDR2: SNHLY and FYNNEI. This CDR3 is built from 12 residues. The CDR3 nucleotides are TGTGCCAGCAGGCCGGTTTCTAACGAGCAGTACTTC. Translation gives CASRPVSNEQYF.

This clonotype was detected ten times or more. The chain uses TRBV6-1 and TRBJ2-7; possible D gene TRBD1, 6 bases. Germline-derived CDR1 and CDR2 are MNHNS and SASEGT. V was clipped by 5 bases and J by 3 bases, with 14 bases between them. This CDR3 comprises 14 residues. The DNA of the CDR3 is TGTGCCAGCAGTCCGGGACACCTTTTCTACGAGCAGTACTTC. Its protein is CASSPGHLFYEQYF.

The V gene is TRBV12-3 or TRBV12-4, the J gene TRBJ1-3; D unresolved. V gave up 1 base and J gave up 4 bases, with 11 bases separating them. The CDR3 contains 15 residues. The CDR3 nucleotides read TGTGCCAGCAGTTTAGACAAAACAAGAGGAAACACCATATATTTT. Its translation: CASSLDKTRGNTIYF.

This chain joins TRBV2 and TRBJ1-1, with 10 nucleotides matching TRBD1. CDR1 is SNHLY and CDR2 is FYNNEI in the germline V gene. The CDR3 has 16 amino acids. V shed 4 bases, J shed 1 base, and the junction held 6 bases outside the gene matches. CDR3 sequence reads: CASSVTGGRENTEAFF. CDR3 sequence (DNA): TGTGCCAGCAGTGTGACAGGGGGCCGAGAGAACACTGAAGCTTTCTTT.

The chain carries TRBV29-1 and TRBJ2-5; no clear D gene. CDR3 size: 12 residues. V was pared by 7 bases and J by 4 bases, with 13 bases between. Looked up from germline, CDR1 is SQVTM and CDR2 is ANQGSEA. The CDR3 here is CSAPAPPETQYF. The CDR3 DNA is TGCAGCGCCCCGGCGCCCCCAGAGACCCAGTACTTC.

This clonotype was observed at least ten times. The chain carries TRBV29-1 and TRBJ1-2, with D uncertain. Trimming took 6 bases from V and 0 from J, leaving 2 bases between them. CDR3 length: 10 residues. Per the germline V gene, CDR1 is SQVTM and CDR2 is ANQGSEA. The CDR3 DNA is TGCAGCGTCTCTAACTATGGCTACACCTTC. It encodes CSVSNYGYTF.

The J gene is TRBJ1-1, the V gene TRBV4-1, with D perhaps matching TRBD1 (5 bases). V shed 4 bases and J shed 0 bases, with 12 bases lying between them. This CDR3 is 15 amino acids long. Looked up from germline, CDR1 is MGHRA and CDR2 is YSYEKL. In DNA, the CDR3 is TGCGCCAGCAGCCCCTGGGGCAGTATGAACACTGAAGCTTTCTTT. This sequence encodes CASSPWGSMNTEAFF.